This T cell receptor (beta chain) emerged from a study of beta chain features in type 1 diabetes. Study-level points and caveats: Within each of all four CD4+ subsets, Type 1 diabetes patients had TCRB CDR3s that were moderately but significantly shorter.

Expressed TCRB transcripts were sequenced, since all the RNA that had been isolated was reverse transcribed. Libraries were prepared by immunoSEQ multiplex PCR; TCRdb keeps only in-frame clonotypes and omits some of them. This sample has 250,000 to 300,000 clones, with 13% to 15% found just once. A note on this clone: Antigen: not known.

Germline V CDR1 and CDR2: SGHRS, YFSETQ. The CDR3 is 11 residues long. Trimming took off 7 bases at V and 7 bases at J, with 12 bases between the two ends. This TCR derives from a man aged 30-40 years with type 1 diabetes. The V gene is TRBV5-1, the J gene TRBJ2-7; unclear D gene. The sample taken for sequencing was naive CD4+ T cells from blood. CDR3 sequence reads: CASRDMWEQYF. The CDR3 DNA reads as TGCGCCAGCCGCGATATGTGGGAGCAGTACTTC.